The source of this T cell receptor beta chain is a study of radiation and T cells in renal cell carcinoma (dated by TCRdb to about 2020). Study-wide context: Samples came from a clinical trial, in which primary renal cell carcinomas received 15 Gy stereotactic body radiation therapy followed by nephrectomy 4 weeks later. In total, about 50 samples underwent TCR beta sequencing: roughly 25 tumors plus 27 peripheral blood samples. Across all 50 or so samples, several million unique CDR3 nucleotide sequences, encoding 2,658,974 unique CDR3 amino acid sequences, were identified.

From its cysteine to its phenylalanine, the CDR3 spans 16 amino acids. Just the 48-base CDR3 DNA is kept, in frame starting at base 1. The germline V gene gives CDR1 as SGHDN and CDR2 as FVKESK. A word on this clone: Its recognized antigen is unknown. The junction does not match germline at one end; this may be a read error.

TCR beta libraries were generated from genomic DNA with the immunoSEQ kit, following the manufacturer's recommendations. To prepare libraries, a first multiplex PCR with proprietary primers was run, followed by a second PCR that added unique barcodes, and a bead cleanup was done after each round. A positive control reaction and a negative control reaction, both provided in the kit, were run with every batch of samples. The final libraries were assessed on an Agilent 4200 TapeStation D1000 ScreenTape, pooled by volume, and quantified by qPCR. An Illumina NextSeq500 fitted with a MidOutput 150-cycle cartridge performed the sequencing, running 156 Read1 cycles and 15 Index1 cycles with the kit's custom primers. The pooled library was loaded at 0.95 to 1 pM, with a roughly 20% PhiX control spiked in. In the original analysis: Vendor-processed data were analyzed in R, with a clonotype defined as all T cells sharing the same CDR3 nucleotide sequence. For clone abundance analyses, frequencies were normalized to the 10,000 most abundant clones per sample. Public T cell clones, which averaged fewer than five per sample, were removed prior to analysis. Tumor-enriched clonotypes and baseline blood-enriched clonotypes were defined as those with an abundance difference of at least 32-fold between compartments. A beta-binomial differential abundance model was used to identify clonotypes that were expanded or contracted between blood time points. Tumor-blood repertoire similarity was measured with the Baroni-Urbani and Buser coefficient, and group comparisons used two-tailed Wilcoxon tests in R. Entries here come from immuneACCESS through TCRdb and include only in-frame sequences with V and J called. Some clones fail to appear in such tables; in the studies checked, an unresolved V gene covers under half of the shortfall, and the cause of the remainder is unknown. V, J and clone size were drawn from that table, and D and trimming were deduced from the DNA. For this sample the table gives some 100,000 clones, of which 82% were detected only once. The ten largest account for approximately 6.4% of the sample.

This sample's time point label indicates: baseline pretreatment blood. Reading the label with the study, this specimen's treatment or condition is: 15 Gy SBRT to primary tumor, nephrectomy 4 weeks later. To track tumor-enriched clonotypes, serial peripheral blood was sampled from radiation-treated patients at baseline and at 2 weeks and 4 weeks after SBRT. Every patient had renal cell carcinoma of clear cell pathology. Genomic DNA for TCR sequencing was prepared using the QIAamp DNA Blood Mini Kit (Qiagen). The analyses included only samples that passed all quality control checks. Overall study outcomes, separate from this receptor: In blood, the top tumor clonotypes increased between baseline and 2 weeks post-radiation and then shrank by 4 weeks, which suggests that tumor-resident clones expanded only transiently. The single-armed trial design could not address effects of radiation dose or scheduling on the TCR repertoire. Because pretreatment tumor biopsies were not available, the baseline intratumoral presence of clonotypes could not be determined. Dynamics of the blood repertoire were not tracked past 4 weeks after treatment.

The sample consisted of blood, taken from a patient whose treatment included radiotherapy and nephrectomy. The V and J genes are TRBV14 and TRBJ2-5; TRBD2 matches 13 bases in the middle. The sequence was obtained from a man in his fifties or sixties with renal cell carcinoma. The CDR3 sequence is CASSQPGLAGDETQHF. The nucleotide sequence is given as TGTGCCAGCAGCCAACCCGGACTAGCGGGAGATGAGACCCAGCACTTC.